One and the same sample provided the 3 T cell receptor beta chains below, sequenced in a study of T cells in Graves' hyperthyroidism and ophthalmopathy. RNA transcripts were the template for amplifying TCR beta CDR3 regions. An initial round of RT-PCR targeting the TCR CDR3 relied on the HTBI primer set. A single record per CDR3 protein comes from TCRdb applying MiXCR to the multiplex PCR reads. Of around 400,000 distinct CDR3 sequences in the sample, 20% to 30% were seen once. The sample consisted of blood. Source of these receptors: a man aged 45-60 years with Graves' hyperthyroidism.

This chain uses TRBV7-2 with TRBJ2-5, with 10 positions matching TRBD2. This CDR3 is 19 amino acids long. The V and J ends lost 2 bases and 2 bases, in that order; junction bases with no gene match: 14. Germline loops: CDR1 SGHTA, CDR2 FQGNSA. CDR3 sequence: CASSLSTSGPRVTQETQYF. The CDR3 nucleotides are TGTGCCAGCAGCTTATCGACTAGCGGGCCCCGGGTTACGCAAGAGACCCAGTACTTC.

The chain couples TRBV7-9 to TRBJ2-2; D is unclear. The CDR3 is 12 amino acids. Per germline, CDR1 SEHNR and CDR2 FQNEAQ (reference sequence). The ends were cut back, 5 bases at V and 7 bases at J, with 8 bases in the middle. The DNA for the CDR3 is TGTGCCAGCAGCCAAAGACTCGGGGAGCTGTTTTTT. The encoded protein is CASSQRLGELFF.

The sample holds a few counts of this clonotype. This chain uses TRBV20-1 with TRBJ2-7; 7 bases map to TRBD1. The J segment lost 2 bases and the V segment lost 4 bases, leaving 5 bases of the junction unmatched. The CDR3 has 13 amino acids. Germline V gene lookup returns CDR1 DFQATT and CDR2 SNEGSKA (reference sequence). The CDR3 DNA reads as TGCAGTGCTAAAGGGACAGACACCTACGAGCAGTACTTC. As protein: CSAKGTDTYEQYF.